This section outlines one TCR beta chain sequence together with its context. This same CDR3 is encoded by further DNA sequences in the sample. Vbeta (60) and Jbeta (13) primers were used in the PCR. Measured with immunoSEQ multiplex PCR; TCRdb has only the in-frame clones, and not every one. The table lists around 140,000 clones, approximately 61% of them singletons. The data derive from a study of cytomegalovirus exposure and HLA in healthy donors. The CDR3 is 16 amino acids. With 0 bases removed from V and 5 bases from J, the gap between germline ends came to 15 bases. Germline CDR1 and CDR2: SGHRS and YFSETQ.

The chain employs TRBV5-1 and TRBJ2-1; unclear D gene. The sequenced sample consisted of PBMCs. The source is a woman aged 40 to 50 in good health and CMV-seronegative. The CDR3 is CASSLGSSSQNNEQFF. CDR3 nucleotides: TGCGCCAGCAGCTTGGGGAGCTCCTCACAAAACAATGAGCAGTTCTTC.